This TCR beta chain is from a study of immune evolution from preneoplasia to lung adenocarcinoma. Sequencing used immunoSEQ multiplex PCR; TCRdb keeps in-frame clones, though not all of them. This sample has several thousand clones, with roughly 84% found just once. The CDR3 is 14 residues long. After removal of 6 bases from V and 2 bases from J, the junction contained 5 bases not matched to a gene. The germline CDR1 and CDR2 sequences are SGHTA and FQGNSA. J is TRBJ2-7 and V is TRBV7-2; 9 positions agree with TRBD2. Sequencing input: FFPE normal lung tissue adjacent to the tumor. The TCR was taken from a person aged 50 or older with lung adenocarcinoma. Written as DNA, the CDR3 is TGTGCCAGCAGACCCGGGACTAGCACCTACGAGCAGTACTTC. Its translation: CASRPGTSTYEQYF.